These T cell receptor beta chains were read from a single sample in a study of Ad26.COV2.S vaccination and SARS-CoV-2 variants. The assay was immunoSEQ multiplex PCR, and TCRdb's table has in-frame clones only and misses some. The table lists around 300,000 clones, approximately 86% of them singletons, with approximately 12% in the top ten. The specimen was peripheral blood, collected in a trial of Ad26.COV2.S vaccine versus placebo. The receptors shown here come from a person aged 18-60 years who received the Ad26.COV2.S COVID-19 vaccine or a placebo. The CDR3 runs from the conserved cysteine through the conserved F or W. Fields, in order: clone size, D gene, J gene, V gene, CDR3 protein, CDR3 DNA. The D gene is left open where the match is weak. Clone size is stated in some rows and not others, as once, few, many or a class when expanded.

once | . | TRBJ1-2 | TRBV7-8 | CASSRRDKSYGYTF | TGTGCCAGCAGCCGCCGGGACAAGAGCTATGGCTACACCTTC
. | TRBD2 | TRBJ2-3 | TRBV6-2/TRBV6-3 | CASSSGLAETDTQYF | TGTGCCAGCAGTTCCGGACTAGCGGAAACAGATACGCAGTATTTT
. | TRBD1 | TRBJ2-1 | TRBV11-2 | CASSPPGQGVKEQFF | TGTGCCAGCAGTCCACCGGGACAGGGGGTAAAAGAGCAGTTCTTC
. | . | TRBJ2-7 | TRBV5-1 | CASSSQQGSEQYF | TGCGCCAGCAGCTCGCAACAGGGAAGCGAGCAGTACTTC
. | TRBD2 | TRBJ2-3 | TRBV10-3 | CAIRRGSGSPDTQYF | TGTGCCATCAGGAGGGGTAGCGGGAGCCCAGATACGCAGTATTTT
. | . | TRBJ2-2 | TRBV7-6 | CASSHTGSATGELFF | TGTGCCAGCAGCCATACGGGATCGGCCACCGGGGAGCTGTTTTTT
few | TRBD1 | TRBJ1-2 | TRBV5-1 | CASSPPLGTGYGYTF | TGCGCCAGCAGCCCTCCCCTGGGGACAGGGTATGGCTACACCTTC
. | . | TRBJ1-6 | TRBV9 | CASSVGGDNSPLHF | TGTGCCAGCAGCGTGGGGGGAGATAATTCACCCCTCCACTTT
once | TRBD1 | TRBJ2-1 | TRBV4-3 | CASSQDPRTGGGEQFF | TGCGCCAGCAGCCAAGATCCCCGGACAGGGGGCGGTGAGCAGTTCTTC
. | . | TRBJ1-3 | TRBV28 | CASSLPGHNSGNTIYF | TGTGCCAGCAGCCTTCCGGGACACAACTCTGGAAACACCATATATTTT
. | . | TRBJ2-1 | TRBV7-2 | CASSISSGQGNEQFF | TGTGCCAGCAGCATCTCTAGCGGCCAGGGGAATGAGCAGTTCTTC
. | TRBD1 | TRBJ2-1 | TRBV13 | CASSSPGQFSYNEQFF | TGTGCCAGCAGCTCCCCGGGACAGTTCTCCTACAATGAGCAGTTCTTC
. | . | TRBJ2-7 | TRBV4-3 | CASSQDREIYEQYF | TGCGCCAGCAGCCAAGACAGGGAGATCTACGAGCAGTACTTC
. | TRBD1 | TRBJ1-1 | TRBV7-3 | CASSPTRGRVNTEAFF | TGTGCCAGCAGCCCAACCAGGGGGCGGGTGAACACTGAAGCTTTCTTT
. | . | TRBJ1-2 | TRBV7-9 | CASSLDPAYSGHGYTF | TGTGCCAGCAGCTTAGACCCTGCGTACTCCGGACACGGCTACACCTTC
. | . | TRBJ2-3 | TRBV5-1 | CASSQTDRTDTQYF | TGCGCCAGCAGCCAGACAGATCGCACAGATACGCAGTATTTT
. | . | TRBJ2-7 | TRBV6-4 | CASSSRVYEQYF | TGTGCCAGCAGTTCCAGGGTCTACGAGCAGTACTTC
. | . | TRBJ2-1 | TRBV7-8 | CASSLVGPTSEQFF | TGTGCCAGCAGCTTAGTGGGTCCCACCAGTGAGCAGTTCTTC
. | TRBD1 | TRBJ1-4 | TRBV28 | CASIPQGRTNEKLFF | TGTGCCAGCATCCCACAGGGGAGGACTAATGAAAAACTGTTTTTT
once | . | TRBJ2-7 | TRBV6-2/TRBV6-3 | CASSYNPRLTYEQYF | TGTGCCAGCAGTTATAACCCCCGGTTGACCTACGAGCAGTACTTC
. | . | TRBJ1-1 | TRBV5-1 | CASSSRGTMNTEAFF | TGCGCCAGCAGCTCGCGGGGGACTATGAACACTGAAGCTTTCTTT
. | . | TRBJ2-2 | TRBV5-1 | CASSLGPLITGELFF | TGCGCCAGCAGCTTGGGACCGCTCATCACCGGGGAGCTGTTTTTT
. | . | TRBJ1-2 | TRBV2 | CASRTPGATYGYTF | TGTGCCAGCAGGACCCCCGGGGCGACTTATGGCTACACCTTC
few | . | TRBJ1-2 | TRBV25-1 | CASSKQGHGYTF | TGTGCCAGCAGTAAGCAGGGCCATGGCTACACCTTC
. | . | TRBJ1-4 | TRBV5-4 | CASSSGQATNEKLFF | TGTGCCAGCAGCTCTGGACAAGCAACTAATGAAAAACTGTTTTTT
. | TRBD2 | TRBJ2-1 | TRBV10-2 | CASSSSGRAAEQFF | TGCGCCAGCAGCAGTAGCGGGAGGGCCGCTGAGCAGTTCTTC
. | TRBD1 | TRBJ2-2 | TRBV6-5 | CASSYSAGGGGELFF | TGTGCCAGCAGTTACTCGGCAGGGGGCGGCGGGGAGCTGTTTTTT
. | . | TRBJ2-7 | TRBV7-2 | CASSLVNYEQYF | TGTGCCAGCAGCTTAGTGAACTACGAGCAGTACTTC
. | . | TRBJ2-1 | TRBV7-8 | CASSLEGHEQFF | TGTGCCAGCAGCTTGGAGGGGCATGAGCAGTTCTTC
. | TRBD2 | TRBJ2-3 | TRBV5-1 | CASSSRPGLSQDTQYF | TGCGCCAGCAGCTCTCGACCGGGACTATCCCAGGATACGCAGTATTTT
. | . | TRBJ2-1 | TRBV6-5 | CASIIGPRTYNEQFF | TGTGCCAGCATTATCGGCCCACGTACCTACAATGAGCAGTTCTTC
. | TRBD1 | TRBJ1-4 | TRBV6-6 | CASSYTQSGGELFF | TGTGCCAGCAGTTACACCCAATCAGGGGGCGAACTGTTTTTT
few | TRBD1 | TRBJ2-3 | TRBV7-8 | CASSRDRGTDTQYF | TGTGCCAGCAGCAGGGACAGGGGCACAGATACGCAGTATTTT
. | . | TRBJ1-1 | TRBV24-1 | CATSGQGLEWGAFF | TGTGCCACCAGTGGGCAGGGGCTGGAGTGGGGAGCTTTCTTT
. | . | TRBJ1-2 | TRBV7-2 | CASSSSRGVYGYTF | TGTGCCAGCAGTTCCAGCAGGGGCGTCTATGGCTACACCTTC
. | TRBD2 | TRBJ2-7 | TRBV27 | CASSRLMGGSGHEQYF | TGTGCCAGCAGTCGGCTTATGGGCGGGAGCGGACACGAGCAGTACTTC
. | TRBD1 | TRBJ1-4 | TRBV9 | CASSAGQAGGKLFF | TGTGCCAGCAGCGCGGGACAGGCGGGCGGAAAACTGTTTTTT
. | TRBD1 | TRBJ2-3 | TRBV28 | CASSPGDRVPDTQYF | TGTGCCAGCAGTCCAGGGGACAGGGTCCCAGATACGCAGTATTTT
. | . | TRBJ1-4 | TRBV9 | CASSVVGVTSLAHEKLFF | TGTGCCAGCAGCGTAGTAGGGGTTACGTCGCTAGCCCACGAAAAACTGTTTTTT
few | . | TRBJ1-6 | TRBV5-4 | CASSFRGFDSPLHF | TGTGCCAGCAGCTTCAGAGGGTTTGATTCACCCCTCCACTTT
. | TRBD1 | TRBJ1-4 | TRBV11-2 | CASSPGQTTTNEKLFF | TGTGCCAGCAGCCCGGGACAGACTACAACTAATGAAAAACTGTTTTTT
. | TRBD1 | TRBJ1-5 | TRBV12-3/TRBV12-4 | CASSFETGQPQHF | TGTGCCAGCAGTTTCGAGACAGGGCAGCCCCAGCATTTT
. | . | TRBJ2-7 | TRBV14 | CASSHTGTLSYEQYF | TGTGCCAGCAGCCATACCGGGACTCTCTCCTACGAGCAGTACTTC
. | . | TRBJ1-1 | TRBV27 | CASSLGYGLNTEAFF | TGTGCCAGCAGTTTAGGTTACGGGTTGAACACTGAAGCTTTCTTT
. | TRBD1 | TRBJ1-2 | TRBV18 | CASSPGQGPGGGYTF | TGTGCCAGCTCACCGGGACAGGGCCCTGGTGGTGGCTACACCTTC
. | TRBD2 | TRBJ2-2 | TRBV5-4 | CASSLAGVNTGELFF | TGTGCCAGCAGCTTAGCGGGGGTGAACACCGGGGAGCTGTTTTTT
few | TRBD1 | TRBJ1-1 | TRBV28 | CASSSLDRAGTEAFF | TGTGCCAGCAGTTCGCTGGACAGGGCGGGCACTGAAGCTTTCTTT
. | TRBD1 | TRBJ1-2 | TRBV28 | CASSPGQGYGYTF | TGTGCCAGCAGTCCGGGACAGGGCTATGGCTACACCTTC
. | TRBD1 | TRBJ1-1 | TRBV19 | CASSINDRGNTEAFF | TGTGCCAGTAGTATTAATGACAGGGGAAACACTGAAGCTTTCTTT
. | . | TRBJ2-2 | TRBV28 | CASSPSGANTGELFF | TGTGCCAGCAGCCCGAGCGGAGCGAACACCGGGGAGCTGTTTTTT
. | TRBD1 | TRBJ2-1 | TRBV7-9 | CASSYQQGVGFF | TGTGCCAGCAGCTACCAACAGGGGGTGGGGTTCTTC
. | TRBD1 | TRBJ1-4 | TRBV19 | CASSPGTGVEKLFF | TGTGCCAGTAGCCCCGGGACAGGGGTTGAAAAACTGTTTTTT
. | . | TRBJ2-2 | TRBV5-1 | CASSSEIRAGELFF | TGCGCCAGCAGCAGTGAGATAAGGGCCGGGGAGCTGTTTTTT
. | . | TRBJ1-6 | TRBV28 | CASRHRVSPLHF | TGTGCCAGCAGACACAGGGTGTCACCCCTCCACTTT
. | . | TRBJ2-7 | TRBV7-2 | CASSLYQGLQYF | TGTGCCAGCAGCCTGTACCAGGGGCTACAGTACTTC
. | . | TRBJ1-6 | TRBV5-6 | CASSLWGQGGSPLHF | TGTGCCAGCAGCTTGTGGGGGCAGGGTGGTTCACCCCTCCACTTT
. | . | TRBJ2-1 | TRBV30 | CAWNRDTYNEQFF | TGTGCCTGGAATAGAGATACCTACAATGAGCAGTTCTTC
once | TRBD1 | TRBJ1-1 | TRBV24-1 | CATSDNPFLRQGLMNTEAFF | TGTGCCACCAGTGATAATCCTTTCTTAAGACAGGGACTTATGAACACTGAAGCTTTCTTT
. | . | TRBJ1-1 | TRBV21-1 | CASSTGTGPNDPWAFF | TGTGCCAGCAGCACCGGGACAGGGCCTAATGACCCTTGGGCTTTCTTT